A selection of T cell receptor beta chains follows, all from one sample in a study of T cell repertoires in cytomegalovirus infection. TCRdb passed the reads through MiXCR, listing each CDR3 protein once. The repertoire has some 680,000 distinct CDR3 sequences, approximately 34% of them found once; the top ten carry under 3.5%. Sequencing was done on a sample of PBMCs. Every receptor here comes from a human donor in good health (CMV status not recorded). Some clones in this sample may be carry-over from other donors' samples. CDR3s include the opening cysteine and the closing phenylalanine or tryptophan. A D gene is named only where the DNA matches it firmly. The listing skips clone size in some rows; elsewhere it reads once, few, many or a size class.

CDR3: CASSYPDRDEQFF
DNA: TGTGCCAGCAGCTACCCTGACAGGGATGAGCAGTTCTTC
size: many
J: TRBJ2-1
V: TRBV7-8
D: TRBD1

CDR3: CASSLMGGGGLFF
DNA: TGTGCCAGCAGCTTAATGGGAGGGGGAGGCCTGTTCTTC
size: few
J: TRBJ2-1
V: TRBV7-9
D: NA

CDR3: CSARRGGTEAFF
DNA: TGCAGTGCTAGACGGGGGGGGACCGAAGCTTTCTTT
size: NA
J: TRBJ1-1
V: TRBV20-1
D: NA

CDR3: CASSSSRESYEQYF
DNA: TGTGCCAGCTCCTCTAGCCGGGAGTCCTACGAGCAGTACTTC
size: NA
J: TRBJ2-7
V: TRBV12-3/TRBV12-4
D: NA

CDR3: CASSLARGNEQFF
DNA: TGTGCCAGCAGCTTAGCGCGTGGGAATGAGCAGTTCTTC
size: many
J: TRBJ2-1
V: TRBV7-2
D: NA

CDR3: CASSLRRDGLYEQYF
DNA: TGTGCCAGCAGTTTACGACGGGACGGCCTCTACGAGCAGTACTTC
size: NA
J: TRBJ2-7
V: TRBV28
D: NA

CDR3: CASSKGLAGGNEQFF
DNA: TGTGCCAGTAGTAAAGGTCTAGCGGGGGGCAATGAGCAGTTCTTC
size: NA
J: TRBJ2-1
V: TRBV19
D: TRBD2

CDR3: CASSHPGGTYEQYF
DNA: TGCGCCAGCAGCCATCCAGGGGGGACCTACGAGCAGTACTTC
size: NA
J: TRBJ2-7
V: TRBV4-1
D: NA

CDR3: CASSLDGPRFF
DNA: TGTGCCAGCAGCCTAGACGGCCCCAGATTCTTC
size: NA
J: TRBJ1-2
V: TRBV5-6
D: NA

CDR3: CASTLGSPSFWPQHF
DNA: TGTGCCAGCACCCTGGGATCCCCATCTTTTTGGCCCCAGCATTTT
size: NA
J: TRBJ1-5
V: TRBV28
D: NA

CDR3: CASRSGTAGPNEQFF
DNA: TGTGCCAGCAGAAGCGGGACAGCGGGACCCAATGAGCAGTTCTTC
size: NA
J: TRBJ2-1
V: TRBV27
D: NA

CDR3: CASKEHSGNTIYF
DNA: TGTGCCAGCAAAGAACACTCTGGAAACACCATATATTTT
size: NA
J: TRBJ1-3
V: TRBV7-9
D: NA

CDR3: CASSFSTPPAGGPQETQYF
DNA: TGTGCCAGCAGTTTCTCCACCCCACCCGCTGGGGGACCCCAAGAGACCCAGTACTTC
size: NA
J: TRBJ2-5
V: TRBV28
D: NA

CDR3: CSVAVSWNTEAFF
DNA: TGCAGCGTTGCGGTCAGTTGGAACACTGAAGCTTTCTTT
size: few
J: TRBJ1-1
V: TRBV29-1
D: NA

CDR3: CASSQRGTTGANVLTF
DNA: TGTGCCAGCAGTCAACGGGGGACGACCGGGGCCAACGTCCTGACTTTC
size: NA
J: TRBJ2-6
V: TRBV7-6
D: NA

CDR3: CASSQEPSGGASSYNEQFF
DNA: TGCGCCAGCAGCCAAGAACCCAGCGGGGGGGCTAGCTCCTACAATGAGCAGTTCTTC
size: few
J: TRBJ2-1
V: TRBV4-1
D: TRBD2

CDR3: CASSYGTSGGGADTQYF
DNA: TGTGCCAGCAGCTATGGGACTAGCGGGGGGGGTGCAGATACGCAGTATTTT
size: NA
J: TRBJ2-3
V: TRBV5-4
D: TRBD2